These 21 T cell receptor beta chains came from one sample sequenced in a study of OX40 agonist ivuxolimab in advanced cancers. Only in-frame clones appear in the TCRdb table, and some are missing; sequencing was by immunoSEQ multiplex PCR. The sample holds about 100,000 clones, about 91% seen once. This specimen consisted of CD4+ or CD8+ T cells sorted from blood, obtained in a trial of the OX40 agonist ivuxolimab. The source is an adult with an advanced solid tumor such as melanoma, head and neck, liver or kidney cancer.

This chain joins TRBV23-1 and TRBJ2-7, with D unresolved. TRBV23-1 is recorded as an ORF, its role being uncertain. The CDR3 sequence is 13 residues long. The V gene lost 4 bases and the J gene lost 1 base, with 8 bases spanning the gap. CDR3 in DNA: TGCGCCAGCAGTCCGTTCCCGTCCTACGAGCAGTACTTC. Its translation: CASSPFPSYEQYF.

CDR3 nucleotide sequence: TGTGCCAGCAGCGTAGTGGTTGATACCGGGGAGCTGTTTTTT. This codes for CASSVVVDTGELFF. The chain links TRBV9 to TRBJ2-2; D call uncertain. Looked up from germline, CDR1 is SGDLS and CDR2 is YYNGEE. The length of the CDR3 is 14 residues. Trimming took 0 bases from V and 5 from J, leaving 8 bases between them.

The rearrangement uses TRBV10-3 and TRBJ2-7; 7 nucleotides match TRBD1. Germline lookup yields CDR1 ENHRY and CDR2 SYGVKD. The length of the CDR3 is 15 residues. V lost 3 bases and J lost 6; bases outside the gene matches: 11. CDR3 in amino acids: CAISDSDRASGEQYF. Written as DNA, the CDR3 is TGTGCCATCAGTGATTCCGACAGGGCCTCGGGCGAGCAGTACTTC.

V is TRBV14 and J is TRBJ2-7; TRBD1 matches at 8 bases. CDR1 and CDR2 (germline): SGHDN, FVKESK. V lost 2 bases and J lost 7; bases outside the gene matches: 4. CDR3 length: 13 residues. The CDR3 DNA is TGTGCCAGCAGCCAATCCACAGGGGGGGAGCAGTACTTC. This encodes CASSQSTGGEQYF.

The chain joins TRBV27 to TRBJ1-2; a weak D match, TRBD1 (5 bases). Trimming took off 7 bases at V and 8 bases at J, with 26 bases between the two ends. CDR1 is MNHEY, CDR2 SMNVEV, per germline (reference sequence). The CDR3 is made up of 16 amino acids. The CDR3 spells CASNSMGGRGSRGYTF. In nucleotides, the CDR3 is TGTGCCAGCAACTCGATGGGTGGTAGGGGAAGTCGCGGCTACACCTTC.

The V and J genes are TRBV5-1 and TRBJ1-1, with 8 bases lining up with TRBD1. The CDR3 has 17 amino acids. Germline loops: CDR1 SGHRS, CDR2 YFSETQ. J lost 2 bases, V lost 3 bases, and 12 bases had no gene match. CDR3 nucleotide sequence: TGCGCCAGCAGCTACCCACCGGACAGGGAGTTCAACACTGAAGCTTTCTTT. Amino acid sequence: CASSYPPDREFNTEAFF.

This clone was seen just once. The rearrangement uses TRBV5-1 and TRBJ2-4; no clear D gene. Trimming shortened V by 0 bases and J by 5 bases, and 6 bases separated the two germline ends. This CDR3 is built from 13 residues. Germline assignment: CDR1 SGHRS and CDR2 YFSETQ. CDR3 loop: CASSLALENIQYF. DNA of the CDR3: TGCGCCAGCAGCTTGGCCCTAGAAAACATTCAGTACTTC.

This clone was observed once. V and J are TRBV10-1 and TRBJ2-3; perhaps TRBD2 as D (5 bases). Germline CDR1 reads WNHNN; CDR2 reads SYGVQD (reference sequence). CDR3 length: 12 amino acids. V lost 2 bases and J lost 8, with 8 bases in between. CDR3 sequence: CASSEAGGTQYF. The CDR3 DNA follows: TGCGCCAGCAGTGAGGCGGGTGGTACGCAGTATTTT.

The chain combines TRBV6-5 with TRBJ1-1, with D perhaps TRBD1 (6 bases). This CDR3 comprises 14 residues. Germline lookup yields CDR1 MNHEY and CDR2 SVGAGI. Trimming removed 0 bases from V and 5 bases from J, with 10 bases in between. The CDR3 DNA follows: TGTGCCAGCAGTTACTCGGGGGCGCGAACTGAAGCTTTCTTT. Its translation is CASSYSGARTEAFF.

This clone showed up many times. The genes are TRBV6-5 and TRBJ1-4; D call uncertain. The germline gives CDR1 MNHEY, CDR2 SVGAGI. This CDR3 region has 14 residues. V lost 6 bases to trimming and J lost 8 bases, with 16 bases between them. In DNA, the CDR3 is TGTGCCAGCAGCTTTGCAGGCCCCCACGAAAAACTGTTTTTT. Translation: CASSFAGPHEKLFF.

This chain joins TRBV5-1 and TRBJ1-1; TRBD1 aligns across 9 bases. The trim removed 3 bases at V and 1 base at J, leaving 10 bases unmatched. Germline loops: CDR1 SGHRS, CDR2 YFSETQ. The CDR3 length is 17 residues. The CDR3 region has the DNA TGCGCCAGCAGCTGGAGGGACAGGGCAAGAACGAACACTGAAGCTTTCTTT. Its protein is CASSWRDRARTNTEAFF.

V usage is TRBV7-9 and J usage is TRBJ2-1, with 7 bases that match TRBD2. Germline CDR1 is SEHNR and CDR2 is FQNEAQ (reference sequence). The junction had 7 bases not matched to a gene; V was cut back by 0 bases and J by 11 bases. The CDR3 loop spans 14 amino acids. The CDR3 sequence is CASSLAAGLPQQFF. The CDR3 DNA sequence: TGTGCCAGCAGCTTAGCGGCGGGACTACCTCAGCAGTTCTTC.

CDR3 nucleotide sequence: TGTGCCTGGAGTTACGGGGGCGTCTACGAGCAGTACTTC. Translated, it gives CAWSYGGVYEQYF. The V gene is TRBV30, the J gene TRBJ2-7; D may match TRBD1 or TRBD2 (6 bases each). The V and J ends lost 2 bases and 3 bases respectively, with 11 bases between them. Per the germline V gene, CDR1 is GTSNPN and CDR2 is SVGIG (reference sequence). The CDR3 is made up of 13 amino acids.

This chain joins TRBV6-1 and TRBJ2-7; D is perhaps TRBD1 (6 bases). The V end was cut by 0 bases, the J end by 2 bases, with 11 bases between. CDR3 length: 15 amino acids. Germline V gene data show CDR1 as MNHNS and CDR2 as SASEGT. Here the CDR3 DNA reads TGTGCCAGCAGTGAAGCTACCGGACAGCCCTACGAGCAGTACTTC. It translates to CASSEATGQPYEQYF.

In regard to this clone: The junction does not match germline at one end; this may be a read error. V is TRBV18 and J is TRBJ1-3; the D gene is possibly TRBD1 (5 bases). The germline V gene has CDR1 KGHSH and CDR2 LQKENI. The CDR3 has 15 amino acids. In nucleotides, the CDR3 is TGTGTCAGCTCACCCGACAGACTCTCTGGAAACACCATATATTTT. Amino acids: CVSSPDRLSGNTIYF. Filled out from reference TRBV18 and TRBJ1-3, the complete variable domain reads NAGVMQNPRHLVRRRGQEARLRCSPMKGHSHVYWYRQLPEEGLKFMVYLQKENIIDESGMPKERFSAEFPKEGPSILRIQQVVRGDSAAYFCVSSPDRLSGNTIYFGEGSWLTVV.

The V and J genes are TRBV27 and TRBJ2-5; 7 bases agree with TRBD2. V gave up 5 bases and J gave up 5 bases; unmatched junction bases: 11. The CDR3 runs to 15 residues. CDR1 is MNHEY, CDR2 SMNVEV, per germline (reference sequence). CDR3: CASSLTLAGWETQYF. The CDR3 DNA is TGTGCCAGCAGTCTAACCTTAGCGGGTTGGGAGACCCAGTACTTC.

The rearrangement uses TRBV30 and TRBJ1-1, with no clear D. The germline CDR1 and CDR2 sequences are GTSNPN and SVGIG (reference sequence). The CDR3 is 13 residues long. The V end was cut by 4 bases, the J end by 1 base, with 10 bases between. The CDR3 nucleotides read TGTGCCTGGACCCTGGGGAAGAACACTGAAGCTTTCTTT. This gives the protein CAWTLGKNTEAFF.

The chain joins TRBV6-1 to TRBJ1-2; D is perhaps TRBD1 (6 bases). The germline V gene has CDR1 MNHNS and CDR2 SASEGT. The CDR3 runs to 14 residues. V shed 0 bases and J shed 5 bases, with 10 bases lying between them. CDR3 sequence reads: CASSEAWGAYGYTF. In DNA, the CDR3 is TGTGCCAGCAGTGAAGCATGGGGGGCTTATGGCTACACCTTC.

This chain joins TRBV7-8 and TRBJ2-5; 7 bases align to TRBD2. From germline, CDR1 is SGHVS and CDR2 FQNEAQ. The CDR3 has 14 residues. V lost 5 bases, J lost 1 base, and 4 bases stayed unmatched. This CDR3 is CASSPSGAQETQYF. The CDR3 nucleotides are TGTGCCAGCAGCCCTAGCGGAGCCCAAGAGACCCAGTACTTC.

This chain connects TRBV6-1 to TRBJ1-6; D unclear. The germline gives CDR1 MNHNS, CDR2 SASEGT. The V gene lost 0 bases and the J gene lost 8 bases, with 11 bases spanning the gap. This CDR3 has 15 residues. The CDR3, as DNA: TGTGCCAGCAGTGAAGCGCAGGCCAAGGATTCACCCCTCCACTTT. It codes for CASSEAQAKDSPLHF.

This rearrangement joins TRBV5-1 to TRBJ2-2; D gene ambiguous. The V end was cut by 1 base, the J end by 0 bases, with 7 bases between. The CDR3 loop spans 15 amino acids. CDR1 is SGHRS, CDR2 YFSETQ, per germline. The CDR3 sequence: CASSLTATNTGELFF. In DNA, the CDR3 is TGCGCCAGCAGCTTGACAGCGACGAACACCGGGGAGCTGTTTTTT. The full variable domain, its missing parts supplied by reference TRBV5-1 and TRBJ2-2, is KAGVTQTPRYLIKTRGQQVTLSCSPISGHRSVSWYQQTPGQGLQFLFEYFSETQRNKGNFPGRFSGRQFSNSRSEMNVSTLELGDSALYLCASSLTATNTGELFFGEGSRLTVL.